A single sample gave rise to the 8 T cell receptor beta chains below, sequenced in a study of patients and donors after allogeneic stem cell transplantation. TCRdb reanalysed the RT-PCR reads using MiXCR and keeps one entry per CDR3 protein. Here the sample spans roughly 230,000 distinct CDR3 sequences, roughly 15% being singletons. Sequenced sample: blood, either unsorted or a sorted T cell fraction (not recorded which). These receptors originate from a human donor who was either an allogeneic HSCT recipient or a stem cell or donor lymphocyte infusion donor (not recorded which). It is not recorded whose cells these are; they may come from a transplant donor.

This chain connects TRBV7-9 to TRBJ2-7; 7 bases fit TRBD2. With V trimmed by 4 bases and J by 3 bases, 12 bases remained unmatched. This CDR3 spans 16 amino acids. Germline CDR1 and CDR2: SEHNR and FQNEAQ (reference sequence). DNA for the CDR3: TGTGCCAGCAGCTGGGGGGGGGGACTAAAGGGCTACGAGCAGTACTTC. It is translated as CASSWGGGLKGYEQYF.

The J gene is TRBJ1-2, the V gene TRBV7-2, with 7 bases matching TRBD1. Germline lookup yields CDR1 SGHTA and CDR2 FQGNSA. The trim removed 5 bases at V and 2 bases at J, leaving 5 bases unmatched. This CDR3 region has 14 residues. The chain's CDR3 is CASSRDRANYGYTF. The CDR3 coding sequence is TGTGCCAGCAGCCGAGACAGGGCCAACTATGGCTACACCTTC.

The genes are TRBV5-1 and TRBJ1-5; TRBD1 matches 12 bases. The CDR3 loop spans 15 amino acids. The junction had 3 bases not matched to a gene; V was cut back by 3 bases and J by 5 bases. Germline V lookup: CDR1 SGHRS, CDR2 YFSETQ. This CDR3 reads CASSSGTGGHQPQHF. For the CDR3, the DNA is TGCGCCAGCAGCTCCGGGACAGGGGGCCATCAGCCCCAGCATTTT.

In its sample, this clonotype was seen a few times. This chain uses TRBV2 with TRBJ1-1, with 8 bases matching TRBD1. J gave up 0 bases and V 2 bases, and 8 bases lay outside the gene matches. The CDR3 spans 17 residues. Germline V lookup: CDR1 SNHLY, CDR2 FYNNEI. CDR3 DNA sequence: TGTGCCAGCAGTGAAACCAGGGGGCGTCTCATGAACACTGAAGCTTTCTTT. Encoded protein: CASSETRGRLMNTEAFF.

The rearrangement uses TRBV5-6 and TRBJ2-7; D is possibly TRBD1 (6 bases). The germline V gene encodes CDR1 SGHDT and CDR2 YYEEEE. V lost 4 bases and J lost 6, with 17 bases in between. The length of the CDR3 is 14 residues. The CDR3 nucleotides read TGTGCCAGCAGCAGGACAGCCGGGACCCCCGAGCAGTACTTC. It yields the protein CASSRTAGTPEQYF. Full variable domain (rest looked up from reference TRBV5-6 and TRBJ2-7): DAGVTQSPTHLIKTRGQQVTLRCSPKSGHDTVSWYQQALGQGPQFIFQYYEEEERQRGNFPDRFSGHQFPNYSSELNVNALLLGDSALYLCASSRTAGTPEQYFGPGTRLTVT.

This clonotype was observed many times. The gene calls are TRBV20-1 and TRBJ2-2; 11 nucleotides match TRBD2. The CDR3 is 15 residues long. Germline-derived CDR1 and CDR2 are DFQATT and SNEGSKA (reference sequence). Trimming cost V 5 bases and J 6 bases; bases outside gene matches: 8. The CDR3 spells CSAYRLAGRAGELFF. The CDR3 bases are TGCAGTGCTTATAGACTAGCGGGAAGGGCCGGGGAGCTGTTTTTT.

This clonotype has only a few counts. The chain uses TRBV6-1 and TRBJ2-7, with 9 positions matching TRBD1. The CDR3 extends over 15 amino acids. Germline trimming cut 0 bases from V and 5 bases from J; bases unmatched to any gene: 5. Germline V gives CDR1 MNHNS, CDR2 SASEGT. CDR3 bases: TGTGCCAGCAGTGAAGCGGACAGGGGTTGGGACGAGCAGTACTTC. It specifies CASSEADRGWDEQYF.

As concerns this clonotype: The germline gene is not matched at one end of the junction; a read error may be the cause. The chain joins TRBV7-2 to TRBJ1-1; 7 nucleotides agree with TRBD1. The CDR3 contains 15 residues. The V gene's germline CDR1 is SGHTA and CDR2 FQGNSA. The CDR3 is CASSLQKQGNAEAFF. The CDR3 region has the DNA TGTGCCAGCAGTCTCCAGAAACAGGGGAACGCTGAAGCTTTCTTT.